The 19 T cell receptor beta chains below were found in one sample sequenced in a study of shared clonotypes between healthy human individuals. Using immunoSEQ multiplex PCR, the repertoire was profiled, and TCRdb retains in-frame clones only, with some absent. The sample lists about 1 million clones; about 74% were seen once. The specimen was memory CD4+ T cells sorted from blood. As to subset: CD45RA-negative fraction. The receptors shown here come from a young man in good health.

This CDR3 reads CASSYSTIGPLTEAFF. The DNA for the CDR3 is TGTGCCAGCAGTTACTCCACGATAGGGCCATTGACTGAAGCTTTCTTT. The genes are TRBV6-5 and TRBJ1-1; D ambiguous. Germline values: CDR1 MNHEY, CDR2 SVGAGI. The CDR3 covers 16 residues. With 0 bases removed from V and 5 bases from J, the gap between germline ends came to 16 bases.

The rearrangement joins TRBV19 to TRBJ1-5, with unresolved D. Trimming left V 7 bases short and J 4 bases short, with 20 bases between. The CDR3 has 16 amino acids. CDR1 LNHDA and CDR2 SQIVND come from the germline V gene (reference sequence). DNA of the CDR3: TGTGCCAGTACCCTCCGGCAAAGAGCAAGTAATCAGCCCCAGCATTTT. Protein product: CASTLRQRASNQPQHF. Together with reference TRBV19 and TRBJ1-5, the CDR3 gives the full variable domain: DGGITQSPKYLFRKEGQNVTLSCEQNLNHDAMYWYRQDPGQGLRLIYYSQIVNDFQKGDIAEGYSVSREKKESFPLTVTSAQKNPTAFYLCASTLRQRASNQPQHFGDGTRLSIL.

The V gene is TRBV2, the J gene TRBJ2-3; 7 bases map to TRBD2. Germline-derived CDR1 and CDR2 are SNHLY and FYNNEI. J lost 6 bases, V lost 10 bases, and 13 bases had no gene match. This CDR3 contains 14 residues. CDR3 DNA: TGTGCCAACGCGAGATTCACTAGCGTGGATACGCAGTATTTT. This codes for CANARFTSVDTQYF.

The chain combines TRBV10-3 with TRBJ2-7, with D perhaps matching TRBD1 (5 bases). There are 14 residues in the CDR3. Trimming cost V 11 bases and J 3 bases, with 20 bases left between them. Germline V gene lookup returns CDR1 ENHRY and CDR2 SYGVKD. In nucleotides, the CDR3 is TGTGCCTCATCACGCGGCCAGGGTGTCTACGAGCAGTACTTC. It yields the protein CASSRGQGVYEQYF.

The chain joins TRBV7-8 to TRBJ2-7; D may be TRBD2 (5 bases). The ends were cut back, 7 bases at V and 3 bases at J, with 13 bases in the middle. The germline V gene has CDR1 SGHVS and CDR2 FQNEAQ. This CDR3 has 13 residues. CDR3 bases: TGTGCCAGCACCCCCGGAGGCCTCTACGAGCAGTACTTC. Protein sequence: CASTPGGLYEQYF.

Worth noting for this clone: This CDR3 is also generated by other DNA sequences in the sample. The chain employs TRBV19 and TRBJ2-7; D ambiguous. This CDR3 is 11 amino acids long. Per the germline V gene, CDR1 is LNHDA and CDR2 is SQIVND (reference sequence). V was shortened by 4 bases and J by 0 bases, with 1 base between the two germline ends. CDR3 in amino acids: CASSSSYEQYF. CDR3 nucleotide sequence: TGTGCCAGTAGTAGCTCCTACGAGCAGTACTTC.

This clone was seen a handful of times. CDR3 in amino acids: CAISDYTNTEAFF. The CDR3 DNA reads as TGTGCCATCAGTGACTACACAAACACTGAAGCTTTCTTT. The V call is TRBV10-3, the J call TRBJ1-1; D is undetermined. The V end lost 3 bases, the J end lost 2 bases, and 7 bases lay between the germline ends. Per germline, CDR1 ENHRY and CDR2 SYGVKD. CDR3 length: 13 residues.

This chain joins TRBV10-3 and TRBJ1-3; D possibly corresponds to TRBD1 (6 bases). Trimming left V 0 bases short and J 0 bases short, with 9 bases between. This CDR3 spans 16 amino acids. Germline values: CDR1 ENHRY, CDR2 SYGVKD. In DNA form, the CDR3 reads TGTGCCATCAGTGAGTCGGGGGCGGCCTCTGGAAACACCATATATTTT. The encoded protein is CAISESGAASGNTIYF.

The chain employs TRBV19 and TRBJ1-5, with D possibly matching TRBD1 (5 bases). This CDR3 contains 14 residues. Per the germline V gene, CDR1 is LNHDA and CDR2 is SQIVND (reference sequence). Trimming took 1 base from V and 3 from J, leaving 7 bases between them. The CDR3 loop reads CASSIGQTNQPQHF. The CDR3 DNA is TGTGCCAGTAGTATAGGACAGACCAATCAGCCCCAGCATTTT.

Only one count was recorded for this clone. In the same sample, other DNA sequences code for this CDR3. V gene TRBV5-1 combines with J gene TRBJ2-3; D remains ambiguous. Germline V gene lookup returns CDR1 SGHRS and CDR2 YFSETQ. Trimming removed 1 base from V and 5 bases from J, with 2 bases in between. The CDR3 sequence is 11 residues long. The CDR3 spells CASSLKDTQYF. CDR3 nucleotides: TGCGCCAGCAGCTTGAAAGATACGCAGTATTTT.

This clone appeared once. The rearrangement links TRBV5-1 to TRBJ1-4; the D gene is possibly TRBD1 (5 bases). The CDR3 has 16 amino acids. V was trimmed by 1 base and J by 7 bases, leaving 17 bases between them. Germline CDR1 is SGHRS and CDR2 is YFSETQ. CDR3 DNA: TGCGCCAGCAGCTTGAGGGAGGGGCAGGGTCGTGAAAAACTGTTTTTT. Protein sequence: CASSLREGQGREKLFF.

The rearrangement uses TRBV2 and TRBJ2-7; D gene ambiguous. Germline V gene lookup returns CDR1 SNHLY and CDR2 FYNNEI. The CDR3 length is 15 residues. V was trimmed by 3 bases and J by 5 bases, leaving 17 bases between them. CDR3 sequence reads: CASSDRIDLPDEQYF. In DNA, the CDR3 is TGTGCCAGCAGTGACCGCATAGACCTCCCGGACGAGCAGTACTTC.

The J gene is TRBJ1-4, the V gene TRBV30, with 8 positions matching TRBD1. Germline CDR1 is GTSNPN and CDR2 is SVGIG (reference sequence). The length of the CDR3 is 14 residues. Germline trimming cut 1 base from V and 7 bases from J; bases unmatched to any gene: 5. For the CDR3, the DNA is TGTGCCTGGAGTGAGTCAGGGGGCCTTGAAAAACTGTTTTTT. This encodes CAWSESGGLEKLFF. Based on the CDR3 plus reference TRBV30 and TRBJ1-4, the full variable domain is SQTIHQWPATLVQPVGSPLSLECTVEGTSNPNLYWYRQAAGRGLQLLFYSVGIGQISSEVPQNLSASRPQDRQFILSSKKLLLSDSGFYLCAWSESGGLEKLFFGSGTQLSVL.

The chain carries TRBV7-2 and TRBJ2-7, with D perhaps given as TRBD1 or TRBD2 (5 bases each). Germline V gene data show CDR1 as SGHTA and CDR2 as FQGNSA. Trimming took off 5 bases at V and 3 bases at J, with 11 bases between the two ends. This CDR3 contains 13 residues. In nucleotides, the CDR3 is TGTGCCAGCAGCGTCCGGGGCGGCTACGAGCAGTACTTC. It is translated as CASSVRGGYEQYF.

This chain uses TRBV15 with TRBJ1-5, with TRBD1 matching 7 bases. Germline assignment: CDR1 LNHNV and CDR2 YYDKDF (reference sequence). The CDR3 contains 15 residues. Unmatched junction bases numbered 5, after V lost 0 bases and J lost 6 bases. This CDR3 is CATSRDPGQPQPQHF. CDR3 coding DNA: TGTGCCACCAGCAGAGACCCGGGACAGCCTCAGCCCCAGCATTTT.

The rearrangement uses TRBV7-3 and TRBJ1-5; 7 positions match TRBD1. Germline trimming cut 7 bases from V and 0 bases from J; bases unmatched to any gene: 15. CDR1 is SGHTA and CDR2 is FQGTGA in the germline V gene. There are 18 residues in the CDR3. The CDR3 DNA sequence: TGTGCCAGCACCCTTTTAGCCGGGACAGAATATAGCAATCAGCCCCAGCATTTT. Amino acids: CASTLLAGTEYSNQPQHF.

V and J are TRBV7-2 and TRBJ1-2, with D tentatively TRBD1 (5 bases). Trimming removed 4 bases from V and 6 bases from J, with 15 bases in between. Germline V gives CDR1 SGHTA, CDR2 FQGNSA. CDR3 length equals 14 residues. The CDR3 DNA sequence: TGTGCCAGCAGCTCAGGGAGTTCGGGTCATGGCTACACCTTC. Its translation: CASSSGSSGHGYTF.

As regards this clone: A much larger clonotype is one base distant, so this may be a read error. Other nucleotide sequences from this sample produce the same CDR3. This chain joins TRBV7-9 and TRBJ1-1, with no clear D. Germline V lookup: CDR1 SEHNR, CDR2 FQNEAQ (reference sequence). V was shortened by 5 bases and J by 1 base, with 8 bases between the two germline ends. The CDR3 is 13 amino acids. DNA for the CDR3: TGTGCCAGCAGCCTAGACGAGAACACTGAAGCTTTCTTT. This translates into CASSLDENTEAFF.

The V gene is TRBV5-4, the J gene TRBJ2-1; 7 nucleotides align to TRBD2. Germline V lookup: CDR1 SGHNT, CDR2 YYREEE (reference sequence). V was clipped by 0 bases and J by 0 bases; unmatched bases: 6. CDR3 length: 17 residues. The CDR3 nucleotides are TGTGCCAGCAGCTTGGCGGGGCGGGGGAGCTCCTACAATGAGCAGTTCTTC. This translates into CASSLAGRGSSYNEQFF.